The 7 T cell receptor beta chains reported below all come from one sample, sequenced in a study of OX40 agonist ivuxolimab in advanced cancers. Repertoires were generated with immunoSEQ multiplex PCR, while TCRdb's copy carries only in-frame clones and drops some. The sample has roughly 15,000 clones; about four fifths are singletons. Sequenced material: CD4+ or CD8+ T cells sorted from blood, taken in a trial of the OX40 agonist ivuxolimab. Receptors were obtained from an adult with an advanced solid tumor such as melanoma, head and neck, liver or kidney cancer.

V is TRBV27 and J is TRBJ1-4; TRBD1 might be the D (6 bases). Germline V gives CDR1 MNHEY, CDR2 SMNVEV (reference sequence). The ends were cut back, 2 bases at V and 11 bases at J, with 15 bases in the middle. The CDR3 spans 14 residues. In nucleotides, the CDR3 is TGTGCCAGCAGTTTAGACAGGCGGGACTCCAAACTGTTTTTT. It codes for CASSLDRRDSKLFF.

This chain links TRBV7-9 with TRBJ2-3; D tentatively fits TRBD1 or TRBD2 (7 bases each). The CDR3 totals 14 residues. Germline V gene data show CDR1 as SEHNR and CDR2 as FQNEAQ (reference sequence). Trimming left V 5 bases short and J 5 bases short, with 14 bases between. The CDR3 loop reads CASSLGQREDTQYF. As DNA, the CDR3 is TGTGCCAGCAGCCTGGGACAGCGGGAAGATACGCAGTATTTT.

V and J are TRBV27 and TRBJ2-1; D gene ambiguous. The germline gives CDR1 MNHEY, CDR2 SMNVEV (reference sequence). Between the trimmed V and J ends, which lost 3 bases and 2 bases, there was a span of 11 bases. This CDR3 contains 15 residues. The CDR3, as DNA: TGTGCCAGCAGTTTTAAGGACCCGGCCTACAATGAGCAGTTCTTC. Residues: CASSFKDPAYNEQFF.

V and J are TRBV9 and TRBJ2-5; tentative D call: TRBD2 (5 bases). There are 14 residues in the CDR3. The V gene lost 2 bases and the J gene lost 5 bases, with 13 bases spanning the gap. Germline CDR1 is SGDLS and CDR2 is YYNGEE. The DNA of the CDR3 is TGTGCCAGCAGCGTGGAGGCTGTGGATGAGACCCAGTACTTC. Residues: CASSVEAVDETQYF.

This chain links TRBV5-1 with TRBJ2-7, with D tentatively TRBD1 (6 bases). Per the germline V gene, CDR1 is SGHRS and CDR2 is YFSETQ. Trimming took off 5 bases at V and 0 bases at J, with 15 bases between the two ends. CDR3 length equals 15 residues. The DNA for the CDR3 is TGCGCCAGCAGAGGGATGTTGGGGGCCTCCTACGAGCAGTACTTC. Translation: CASRGMLGASYEQYF.

The chain recombines TRBV27 with TRBJ1-1, with D uncertain. V lost 2 bases to trimming and J lost 3 bases, with 7 bases between them. The CDR3 is made up of 13 amino acids. In germline, CDR1 is MNHEY, CDR2 SMNVEV (reference sequence). CDR3 nucleotide sequence: TGTGCCAGCAGTTTAGGGCAGCACACTGAAGCTTTCTTT. Its translation: CASSLGQHTEAFF.

V gene TRBV28 combines with J gene TRBJ2-1, with TRBD2 matching 7 bases. Trimming took 8 bases from V and 15 from J; bases not matched to a gene: 34. CDR3 length equals 19 residues. Per germline, CDR1 MDHEN and CDR2 SYDVKM. The CDR3 is CASYKGRYRRGAGVIHWFF. CDR3 bases: TGTGCCAGCTACAAAGGGAGATACCGGAGAGGGGCGGGGGTGATTCATTGGTTCTTC.